Each of the 20 T cell receptor beta chains below was sequenced from the same sample in a study of T-cell memory formation after mild COVID-19 listed by TCRdb under 2021. Library construction relied on 5' RACE. The instrument was an Illumina NovaSeq 6000. Through fastp at Q25 and MiXCR, TCRdb rebuilt clones from the public reads, retaining in-frame beta chains. Each CDR3 protein gets just one entry, which takes the most common genes and DNA from the rows behind it. The sample includes approximately 580,000 distinct CDR3 sequences, with just over 20% observed a single time. Together, the top ten hold 12% of the sample. Sequenced: PBMCs or a T cell subset sorted from them (not recorded which). The receptors were gathered from an adult woman who had mild COVID-19 (a few samples of this study predate the infection). The sample titles of this study are shuffled in the database, so cell type and time point are left out; the donor was told from shared clones.

In this sample, this clonotype turned up a few times. This chain uses TRBV20-1 with TRBJ1-2; weak D call: TRBD1 (5 bases). The CDR3 is 12 amino acids. The V gene's germline CDR1 is DFQATT and CDR2 SNEGSKA (reference sequence). Trimming removed 5 bases from V and 0 bases from J, with 7 bases in between. The CDR3 sequence: CSAVRANYGYTF. The CDR3 coding sequence is TGCAGTGCTGTCAGGGCTAACTATGGCTACACCTTC.

This clonotype has just a few counts. The chain employs TRBV7-9 and TRBJ1-3, with D tentatively TRBD1 (5 bases). Trimming removed 5 bases from V and 0 bases from J, with 14 bases in between. CDR1 is SEHNR and CDR2 is FQNEAQ in the germline V gene (reference sequence). The CDR3 sequence is 16 residues long. This CDR3 reads CASSPRGGPSGNTIYF. The CDR3 nucleotides are TGTGCCAGCAGCCCGCGGGGGGGACCCTCTGGAAACACCATATATTTT.

This rearrangement joins TRBV27 to TRBJ1-2; TRBD1 agrees at 7 bases. Looked up from germline, CDR1 is MNHEY and CDR2 is SMNVEV (reference sequence). The CDR3 runs 15 residues. V lost 2 bases and J lost 4; bases outside the gene matches: 7. The CDR3 is CASSLVQGDIYGYTF. The DNA for the CDR3 is TGTGCCAGCAGTTTAGTTCAGGGGGACATCTATGGCTACACCTTC.

Only a few counts were recorded for this clonotype. The V call is TRBV20-1, the J call TRBJ1-6, with no clear D. The V end was cut by 1 base, the J end by 5 bases, with 12 bases between. Germline values: CDR1 DFQATT, CDR2 SNEGSKA (reference sequence). The CDR3 spans 15 residues. The CDR3 region has the DNA TGCAGTGCTAGAGCCGGGGAGTGGGATAATTCACCCCTCCACTTT. This codes for CSARAGEWDNSPLHF.

In its sample, this clonotype was seen a few times. The genes are TRBV24-1 and TRBJ1-5; unclear D gene. V dropped 4 bases and J dropped 0 bases, with 6 bases sitting between them. The germline CDR1 and CDR2 sequences are KGHDR and SFDVKD. This CDR3 region has 14 residues. CDR3 nucleotide sequence: TGTGCCACCAGTGACGCTTATAGCAATCAGCCCCAGCATTTT. Translated: CATSDAYSNQPQHF.

The table lists this clonotype with many counts. V is TRBV5-1 and J is TRBJ2-3; the match to TRBD1 covers 11 bases. Germline lookup yields CDR1 SGHRS and CDR2 YFSETQ. V lost 3 bases, J lost 4 bases, and 4 bases stayed unmatched. The CDR3 is made up of 15 amino acids. The CDR3 DNA is TGCGCCAGCAGCTCCGGGACAGGGGGTTCAGATACGCAGTATTTT. Translation gives CASSSGTGGSDTQYF.

This clonotype was detected a few times. The rearrangement joins TRBV5-1 to TRBJ2-5; tentatively, D is TRBD1 (6 bases). Deletions cut 0 bases from V and 5 bases from J, with 11 bases between. The CDR3 extends over 14 amino acids. Germline V CDR1 and CDR2: SGHRS, YFSETQ. The CDR3 here is CASSLDGTTETQYF. The CDR3 DNA sequence: TGCGCCAGCAGCTTGGACGGGACAACGGAGACCCAGTACTTC.

CDR3 nucleotide sequence: TGTGCCAGCAGCTTAGATCAGGCATGGAGAAAGAACAATGAGCAGTTCTTC. It translates to CASSLDQAWRKNNEQFF. The chain links TRBV11-3 to TRBJ2-1, with D unclear. Germline V CDR1 and CDR2: SGHNT, YENEEA. V lost 0 bases and J lost 5, with 17 bases in between. The length of the CDR3 is 17 residues.

The chain employs TRBV6-1 and TRBJ1-1; D call uncertain. The V gene lost 6 bases and the J gene lost 4 bases, with 18 bases spanning the gap. CDR1 and CDR2 from the germline V gene are MNHNS and SASEGT. The CDR3 extends over 15 amino acids. This CDR3 reads CASSPLGRTGTEAFF. CDR3 DNA: TGTGCCAGCAGCCCCCTGGGAAGAACGGGCACTGAAGCTTTCTTT.

The chain links TRBV2 to TRBJ2-4; 9 bases are shared with TRBD2. This CDR3 has 15 residues. Germline trimming cut 8 bases from V and 1 base from J; bases unmatched to any gene: 6. The V gene's germline CDR1 is SNHLY and CDR2 FYNNEI. The chain's CDR3 is CASSSGATAKNIQYF. CDR3 coding DNA: TGTGCCAGCTCTAGCGGGGCTACCGCCAAAAACATTCAGTACTTC.

The chain has TRBV20-1 and TRBJ1-4; weak D call: TRBD1 (6 bases). Trimming took 0 bases from V and 3 from J, leaving 14 bases between them. Germline loops: CDR1 DFQATT, CDR2 SNEGSKA (reference sequence). CDR3 length equals 16 residues. CDR3 residues: CSARDAGGEANEKLFF. Written as DNA, the CDR3 is TGCAGTGCTAGAGATGCGGGGGGCGAGGCTAATGAAAAACTGTTTTTT.

The V gene is TRBV7-3, the J gene TRBJ2-5, with D perhaps matching TRBD2 (6 bases). Germline V gene sequence: CDR1 SGHTA, CDR2 FQGTGA. V was trimmed by 7 bases and J by 5 bases, leaving 17 bases between them. This CDR3 is built from 14 residues. The CDR3 loop reads CASNPGRSEETQYF. The CDR3 bases are TGTGCCAGCAACCCGGGGAGGTCTGAGGAGACCCAGTACTTC.

This clonotype was seen more than once but under ten times. This chain joins TRBV9 and TRBJ2-1; 11 bases map to TRBD2. The J segment lost 2 bases and the V segment lost 5 bases, leaving 6 bases of the junction unmatched. From germline, CDR1 is SGDLS and CDR2 YYNGEE. This CDR3 region has 16 residues. The DNA of the CDR3 is TGTGCCAGCAGTGTTATAGCGGGAGGGCCCTACAATGAGCAGTTCTTC. Its translation is CASSVIAGGPYNEQFF.

This clonotype was detected a few times. The chain couples TRBV5-1 to TRBJ1-1, with a weak D call TRBD1 (6 bases). This CDR3 is 18 amino acids long. Trimming cost V 6 bases and J 5 bases, with 29 bases left between them. Germline loops: CDR1 SGHRS, CDR2 YFSETQ. The CDR3: CASKRAEAEGGMRTEAFF. Here the CDR3 DNA reads TGCGCCAGCAAACGGGCCGAGGCCGAGGGGGGGATGAGGACTGAAGCTTTCTTT.

The chain combines TRBV5-1 with TRBJ1-1; no definite D call. CDR3 length: 15 amino acids. V lost 0 bases and J 4 bases, leaving 13 bases between the germline ends. Germline V gene data show CDR1 as SGHRS and CDR2 as YFSETQ. Here the CDR3 DNA reads TGCGCCAGCAGCTTGGCCGTCTCAGTCCCCACTGAAGCTTTCTTT. Translating it yields CASSLAVSVPTEAFF.

V is TRBV5-1 and J is TRBJ2-3, with 7 bases aligning to TRBD1. Germline-derived CDR1 and CDR2 are SGHRS and YFSETQ. V dropped 4 bases and J dropped 3; count of bases not matched to a gene: 8. This CDR3 contains 15 residues. The CDR3 DNA reads as TGCGCCAGCAGCCGTTTGACAGGGTCGACAGATACGCAGTATTTT. The encoded protein is CASSRLTGSTDTQYF.

This chain links TRBV9 with TRBJ2-2; D possibly uses TRBD1 or TRBD2 (5 bases each). The CDR3 loop spans 17 amino acids. V lost 4 bases to trimming and J lost 5 bases, with 21 bases between them. CDR1 SGDLS and CDR2 YYNGEE come from the germline V gene. The CDR3 here is CASSLLPGTAGTGELFF. Here the CDR3 DNA reads TGTGCCAGCAGCCTCTTACCCGGGACGGCCGGAACCGGGGAGCTGTTTTTT.

This clonotype was detected a few times. The J gene is TRBJ2-5, the V gene TRBV12-3 or TRBV12-4, with TRBD1 matching over 7 bases. V lost 2 bases and J lost 5; bases outside the gene matches: 14. CDR3 length: 17 residues. The CDR3, as DNA: TGTGCCAGCAGTTTAAGTCGGCCCACAGGGGCTGGGGAGACCCAGTACTTC. It yields the protein CASSLSRPTGAGETQYF.

The J gene is TRBJ2-3, the V gene TRBV5-1, with 9 bases matching TRBD2. Germline-derived CDR1 and CDR2 are SGHRS and YFSETQ. The CDR3 runs to 15 residues. With 1 base clipped from V and 1 base from J, the junction kept 1 base outside the gene matches. Here the CDR3 reads CASSLIAGGTDTQYF. The CDR3 nucleotides read TGCGCCAGCAGCTTGATAGCGGGGGGCACAGATACGCAGTATTTT.

The chain combines TRBV4-1 with TRBJ2-7, with D unresolved. Germline lookup yields CDR1 MGHRA and CDR2 YSYEKL. The CDR3 loop spans 13 amino acids. V was pared by 0 bases and J by 3 bases, with 6 bases between. CDR3 residues: CASSQDYFYEQYF. The CDR3 nucleotides are TGCGCCAGCAGCCAAGATTATTTCTACGAGCAGTACTTC.